Described below is a single T cell receptor (beta chain) sequence and its context. This entry is derived from a study of T cell responses to AZD1222 COVID-19 vaccine. Profiling relied on immunoSEQ multiplex PCR, and the TCRdb table lists in-frame clones only, not all of them. This table has about 130,000 clones, more than 80% appearing once. This CDR3 spans 14 amino acids. Germline assignment: CDR1 SGHTA and CDR2 FQGNSA. V was pared by 2 bases and J by 6 bases, with 10 bases between. Source: peripheral blood, taken on day 0 of AZD1222 vaccination. This chain connects TRBV7-2 to TRBJ2-2, with D possibly being TRBD2 (5 bases). The clonotype comes from an adult in good health. CDR3 loop: CASSLPGYSGELFF. The DNA of the CDR3 is TGTGCCAGCAGCTTACCGGGATATTCCGGGGAGCTGTTTTTT. The full variable domain, its missing parts supplied by reference TRBV7-2 and TRBJ2-2, is GAGVSQSPSNKVTEKGKDVELRCDPISGHTALYWYRQSLGQGLEFLIYFQGNSAPDKSGLPSDRFSAERTGGSVSTLTIQRTQQEDSAVYLCASSLPGYSGELFFGEGSRLTVL.